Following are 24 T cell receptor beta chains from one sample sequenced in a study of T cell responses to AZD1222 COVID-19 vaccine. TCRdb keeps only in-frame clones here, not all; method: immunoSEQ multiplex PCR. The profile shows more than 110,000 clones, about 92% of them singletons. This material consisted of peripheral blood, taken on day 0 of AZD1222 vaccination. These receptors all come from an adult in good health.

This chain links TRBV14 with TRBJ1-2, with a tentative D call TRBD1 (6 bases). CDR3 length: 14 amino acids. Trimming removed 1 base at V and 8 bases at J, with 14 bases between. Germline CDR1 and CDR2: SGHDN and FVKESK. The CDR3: CASSQVSGAWGYTF. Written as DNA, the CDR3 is TGTGCCAGCAGCCAAGTGTCGGGGGCCTGGGGCTACACCTTC. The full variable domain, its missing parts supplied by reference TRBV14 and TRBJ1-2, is EAGVTQFPSHSVIEKGQTVTLRCDPISGHDNLYWYRRVMGKEIKFLLHFVKESKQDESGMPNNRFLAERTGGTYSTLKVQPAELEDSGVYFCASSQVSGAWGYTFGSGTRLTVV.

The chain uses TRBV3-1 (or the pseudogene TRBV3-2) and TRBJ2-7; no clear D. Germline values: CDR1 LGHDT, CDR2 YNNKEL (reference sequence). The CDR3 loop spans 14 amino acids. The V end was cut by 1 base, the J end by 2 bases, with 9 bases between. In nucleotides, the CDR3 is TGTGCCAGCAGCCAAGCGTACAGTACCTACGAGCAGTACTTC. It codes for CASSQAYSTYEQYF.

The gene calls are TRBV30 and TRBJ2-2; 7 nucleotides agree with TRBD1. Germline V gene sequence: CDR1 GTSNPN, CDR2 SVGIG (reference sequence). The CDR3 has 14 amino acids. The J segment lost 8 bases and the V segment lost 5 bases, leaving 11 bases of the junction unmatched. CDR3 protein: CAWAKGASSGELFF. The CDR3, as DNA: TGTGCCTGGGCTAAGGGGGCCTCCTCAGGGGAGCTGTTTTTT. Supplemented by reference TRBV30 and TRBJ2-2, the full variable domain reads SQTIHQWPATLVQPVGSPLSLECTVEGTSNPNLYWYRQAAGRGLQLLFYSVGIGQISSEVPQNLSASRPQDRQFILSSKKLLLSDSGFYLCAWAKGASSGELFFGEGSRLTVL.

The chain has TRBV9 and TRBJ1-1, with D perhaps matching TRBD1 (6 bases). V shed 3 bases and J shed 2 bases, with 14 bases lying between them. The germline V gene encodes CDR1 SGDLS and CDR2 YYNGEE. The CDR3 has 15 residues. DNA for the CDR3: TGTGCCAGCAGCGGCGGACCGGGGGGCAACACTGAAGCTTTCTTT. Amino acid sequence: CASSGGPGGNTEAFF.

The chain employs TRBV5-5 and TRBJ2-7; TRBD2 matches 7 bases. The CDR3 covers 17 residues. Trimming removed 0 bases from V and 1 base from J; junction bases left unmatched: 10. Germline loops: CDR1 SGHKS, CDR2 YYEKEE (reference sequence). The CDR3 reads CASSLVLGGGGSYEQYF. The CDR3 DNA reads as TGTGCCAGCAGCTTGGTGCTTGGCGGGGGAGGGTCCTACGAGCAGTACTTC.

The CDR3 region is CASSSPSADNEQFF. The CDR3 DNA sequence: TGCGCCAGCAGCTCTCCTAGCGCCGACAATGAGCAGTTCTTC. This sequence joins TRBV5-1 and TRBJ2-1; tentatively, D is TRBD2 (6 bases). The CDR3 sequence is 14 residues long. Trimming left V 3 bases short and J 5 bases short, with 12 bases between. Germline V lookup: CDR1 SGHRS, CDR2 YFSETQ.

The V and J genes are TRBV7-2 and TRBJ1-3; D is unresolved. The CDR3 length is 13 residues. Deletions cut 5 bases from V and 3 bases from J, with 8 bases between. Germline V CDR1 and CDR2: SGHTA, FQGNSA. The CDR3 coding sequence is TGTGCCAGCAGCAAATCCAGTGGAAACACCATATATTTT. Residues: CASSKSSGNTIYF.

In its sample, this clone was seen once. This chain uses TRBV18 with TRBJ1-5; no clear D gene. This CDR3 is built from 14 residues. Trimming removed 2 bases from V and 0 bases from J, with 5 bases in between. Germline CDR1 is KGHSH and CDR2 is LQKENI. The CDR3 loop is CASSPVDSNQPQHF. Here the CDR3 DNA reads TGTGCCAGCTCACCAGTTGATAGCAATCAGCCCCAGCATTTT. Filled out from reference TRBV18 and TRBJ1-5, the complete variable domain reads NAGVMQNPRHLVRRRGQEARLRCSPMKGHSHVYWYRQLPEEGLKFMVYLQKENIIDESGMPKERFSAEFPKEGPSILRIQQVVRGDSAAYFCASSPVDSNQPQHFGDGTRLSIL.

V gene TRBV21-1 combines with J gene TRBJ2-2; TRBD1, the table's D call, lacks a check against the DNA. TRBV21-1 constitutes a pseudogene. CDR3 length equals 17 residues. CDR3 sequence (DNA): TGTGCCAGCAGCAAAGTTCTATACCAGGCGAACACCGGGGAGCTGTTTTTT. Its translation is CASSKVLYQANTGELFF.

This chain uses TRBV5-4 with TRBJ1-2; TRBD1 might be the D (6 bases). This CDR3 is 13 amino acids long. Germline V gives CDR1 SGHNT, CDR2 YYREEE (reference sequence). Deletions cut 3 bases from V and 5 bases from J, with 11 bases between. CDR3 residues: CASSSDSIYGYTF. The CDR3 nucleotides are TGTGCCAGCAGCTCGGACAGCATTTATGGCTACACCTTC. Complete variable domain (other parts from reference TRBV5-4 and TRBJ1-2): ETGVTQSPTHLIKTRGQQVTLRCSSQSGHNTVSWYQQALGQGPQFIFQYYREEENGRGNFPPRFSGLQFPNYSSELNVNALELDDSALYLCASSSDSIYGYTFGSGTRLTVV.

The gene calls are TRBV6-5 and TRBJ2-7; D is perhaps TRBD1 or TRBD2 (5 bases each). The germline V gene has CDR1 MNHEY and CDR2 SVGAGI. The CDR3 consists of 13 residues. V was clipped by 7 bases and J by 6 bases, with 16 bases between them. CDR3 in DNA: TGTGCCAGCACCTCAGGACAAGGAGGCGAGCAGTACTTC. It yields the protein CASTSGQGGEQYF.

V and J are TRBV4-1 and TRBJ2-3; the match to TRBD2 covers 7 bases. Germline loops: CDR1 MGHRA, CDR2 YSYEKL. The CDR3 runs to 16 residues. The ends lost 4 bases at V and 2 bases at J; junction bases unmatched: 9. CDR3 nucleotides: TGCGCCAGCAGCCTCAAAAGCGGGGAACACACAGATACGCAGTATTTT. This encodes CASSLKSGEHTDTQYF.

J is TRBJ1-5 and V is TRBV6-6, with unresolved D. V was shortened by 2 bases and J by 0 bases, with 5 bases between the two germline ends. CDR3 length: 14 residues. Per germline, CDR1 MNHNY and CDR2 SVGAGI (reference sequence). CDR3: CASSYIDSNQPQHF. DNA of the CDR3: TGTGCCAGCAGTTACATAGATAGCAATCAGCCCCAGCATTTT.

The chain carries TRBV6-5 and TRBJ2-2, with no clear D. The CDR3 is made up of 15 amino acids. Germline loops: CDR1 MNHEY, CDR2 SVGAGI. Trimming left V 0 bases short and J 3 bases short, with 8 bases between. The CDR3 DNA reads TGTGCCAGCAGTTACTCGATTCTTTACACCGGGGAGCTGTTTTTT. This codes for CASSYSILYTGELFF.

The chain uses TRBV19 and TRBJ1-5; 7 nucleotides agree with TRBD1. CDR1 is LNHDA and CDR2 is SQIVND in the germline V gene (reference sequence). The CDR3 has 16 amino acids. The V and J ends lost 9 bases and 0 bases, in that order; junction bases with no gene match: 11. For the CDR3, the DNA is TGTGCCAGCCGAATTCGACAGGGTGGTAGCAATCAGCCCCAGCATTTT. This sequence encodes CASRIRQGGSNQPQHF. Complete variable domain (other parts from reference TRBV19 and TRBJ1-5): DGGITQSPKYLFRKEGQNVTLSCEQNLNHDAMYWYRQDPGQGLRLIYYSQIVNDFQKGDIAEGYSVSREKKESFPLTVTSAQKNPTAFYLCASRIRQGGSNQPQHFGDGTRLSIL.

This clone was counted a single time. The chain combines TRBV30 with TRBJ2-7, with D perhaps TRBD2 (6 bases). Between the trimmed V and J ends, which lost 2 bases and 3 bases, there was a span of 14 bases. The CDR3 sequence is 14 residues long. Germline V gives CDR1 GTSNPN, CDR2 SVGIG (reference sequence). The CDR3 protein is CAWSIGEELYEQYF. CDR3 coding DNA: TGTGCCTGGAGTATAGGGGAGGAACTCTACGAGCAGTACTTC.

CDR3 amino acids: CASSRDRGPYGYTF. CDR3 sequence (DNA): TGCGCCAGCTCAAGGGACAGGGGGCCCTATGGCTACACCTTC. The chain recombines TRBV10-2 with TRBJ1-2; TRBD1 matches at 12 bases. The CDR3 is 14 amino acids. Germline V lookup: CDR1 WSHSY, CDR2 SAAADI. V was clipped by 8 bases and J by 4 bases; unmatched bases: 5.

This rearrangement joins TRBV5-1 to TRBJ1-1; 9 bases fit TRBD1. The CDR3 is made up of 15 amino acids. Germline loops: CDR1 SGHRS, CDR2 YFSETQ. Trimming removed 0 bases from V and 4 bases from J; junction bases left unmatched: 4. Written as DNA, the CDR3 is TGCGCCAGCAGCTTGGTATCACAGGGGGCCACTGAAGCTTTCTTT. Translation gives CASSLVSQGATEAFF.

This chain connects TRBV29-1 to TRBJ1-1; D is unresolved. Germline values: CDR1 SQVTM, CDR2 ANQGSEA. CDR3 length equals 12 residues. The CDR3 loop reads CCYRVRKAEAFF. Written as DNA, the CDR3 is TGCTGCTATAGAGTCCGGAAGGCTGAAGCTTTCTTT.

The CDR3 spells CASQNYEQYF. Here the CDR3 DNA reads TGTGCCAGCCAGAACTACGAGCAGTACTTC. V is TRBV6-5 and J is TRBJ2-7, with D unresolved. Germline CDR1 MNHEY, CDR2 SVGAGI. The CDR3 runs to 10 residues. V dropped 8 bases and J dropped 3 bases, with 5 bases sitting between them.

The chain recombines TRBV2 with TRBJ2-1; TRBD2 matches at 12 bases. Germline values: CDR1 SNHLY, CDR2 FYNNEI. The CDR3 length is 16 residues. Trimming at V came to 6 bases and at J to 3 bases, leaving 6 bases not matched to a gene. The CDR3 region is CASRGELAGGYNEQFF. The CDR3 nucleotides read TGTGCCAGCAGAGGCGAACTAGCGGGAGGCTACAATGAGCAGTTCTTC.

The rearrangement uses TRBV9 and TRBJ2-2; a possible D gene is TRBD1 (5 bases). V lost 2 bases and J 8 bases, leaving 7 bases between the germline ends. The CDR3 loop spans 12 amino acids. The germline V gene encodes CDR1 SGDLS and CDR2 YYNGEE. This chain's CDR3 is CASSVGPGELFF. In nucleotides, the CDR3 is TGTGCCAGCAGCGTGGGGCCGGGGGAGCTGTTTTTT.

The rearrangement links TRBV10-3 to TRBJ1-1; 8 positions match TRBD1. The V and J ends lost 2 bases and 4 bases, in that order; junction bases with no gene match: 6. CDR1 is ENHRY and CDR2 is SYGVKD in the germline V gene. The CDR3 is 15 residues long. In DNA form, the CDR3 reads TGTGCCATCAGTGAGGTGACAGGGGAGGGCACTGAAGCTTTCTTT. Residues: CAISEVTGEGTEAFF.

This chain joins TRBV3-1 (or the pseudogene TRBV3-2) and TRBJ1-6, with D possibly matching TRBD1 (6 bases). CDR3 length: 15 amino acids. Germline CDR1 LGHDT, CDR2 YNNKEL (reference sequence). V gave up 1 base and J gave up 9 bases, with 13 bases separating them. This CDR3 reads CASSQGRGGGSPLHF. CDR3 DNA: TGTGCCAGCAGCCAAGGAAGAGGGGGAGGTTCACCCCTCCACTTT.